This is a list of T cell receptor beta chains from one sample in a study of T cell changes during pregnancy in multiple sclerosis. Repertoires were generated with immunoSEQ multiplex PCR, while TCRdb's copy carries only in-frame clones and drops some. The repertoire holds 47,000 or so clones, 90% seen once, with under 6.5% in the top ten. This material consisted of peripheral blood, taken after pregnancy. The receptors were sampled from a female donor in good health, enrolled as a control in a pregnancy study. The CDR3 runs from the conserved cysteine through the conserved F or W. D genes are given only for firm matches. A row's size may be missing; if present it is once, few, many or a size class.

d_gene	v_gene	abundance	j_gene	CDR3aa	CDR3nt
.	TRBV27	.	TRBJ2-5	CASILTVQETQYF	TGTGCCAGCATTCTGACAGTGCAAGAGACCCAGTACTTC
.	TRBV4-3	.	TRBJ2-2	CASSQTTSYTGELFF	TGCGCCAGCAGCCAAACCACTAGTTACACCGGGGAGCTGTTTTTT
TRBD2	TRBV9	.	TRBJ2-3	CASSVEGSSGLPPQYF	TGTGCCAGCAGCGTAGAGGGGAGTAGCGGGCTCCCTCCGCAGTATTTT
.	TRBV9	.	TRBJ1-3	CASSVVPLEERNTIYF	TGTGCCAGCAGCGTAGTCCCCTTGGAGGAGAGAAACACCATATATTTT
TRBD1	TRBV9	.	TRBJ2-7	CASSGRDRGSYEQYF	TGTGCCAGCAGCGGACGGGACAGGGGTTCCTACGAGCAGTACTTC
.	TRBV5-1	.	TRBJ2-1	CASSGLQGSRYNEQFF	TGCGCCAGCAGCGGGTTACAGGGTTCTAGGTACAATGAGCAGTTCTTC
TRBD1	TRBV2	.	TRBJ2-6	CASSKGQGLSGANVLTF	TGTGCCAGCAGTAAGGGACAGGGCCTCTCTGGGGCCAACGTCCTGACTTTC
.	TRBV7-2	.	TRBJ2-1	CASRELGGPPFGEQFF	TGTGCCAGCAGAGAGTTGGGGGGGCCTCCATTCGGAGAGCAGTTCTTC
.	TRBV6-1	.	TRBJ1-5	CASSPSHSNQPQHF	TGTGCCAGCAGCCCGAGTCATAGCAATCAGCCCCAGCATTTT
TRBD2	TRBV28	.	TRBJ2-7	CASSFPLLAGGSLSYEQYF	TGTGCCAGCAGTTTCCCCCTCCTAGCGGGAGGGTCCCTCTCCTACGAGCAGTACTTC
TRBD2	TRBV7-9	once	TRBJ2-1	CASSPLASGRKYEQFF	TGTGCCAGCAGCCCCTTGGCTAGCGGGAGAAAGTATGAGCAGTTCTTC
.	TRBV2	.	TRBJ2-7	CASSEAGRGPNSYEQYF	TGTGCCAGCAGTGAAGCGGGGAGAGGCCCGAACTCCTACGAGCAGTACTTC
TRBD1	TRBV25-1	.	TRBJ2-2	CASLQYRGGELFF	TGTGCCAGCCTCCAATACAGGGGCGGGGAGCTGTTTTTT
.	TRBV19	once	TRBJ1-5	CASSTPGELNQPQHF	TGTGCCAGTAGTACCCCCGGGGAACTGAATCAGCCCCAGCATTTT
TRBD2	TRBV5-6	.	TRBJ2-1	CASSPGLAGAGPYNEQFF	TGTGCCAGCAGCCCCGGACTAGCGGGAGCCGGTCCCTACAATGAGCAGTTCTTC
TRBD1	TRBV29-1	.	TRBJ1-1	CSASTGVDTEAFF	TGCAGCGCCTCGACAGGGGTGGACACTGAAGCTTTCTTT
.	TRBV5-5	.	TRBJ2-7	CASSYRRDSSIDEQYF	TGTGCCAGCTCATATAGGCGGGACTCTTCGATCGACGAGCAGTACTTC
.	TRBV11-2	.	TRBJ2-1	CASSLGAVPYNEQFF	TGTGCCAGCAGCTTAGGTGCGGTTCCCTACAATGAGCAGTTCTTC
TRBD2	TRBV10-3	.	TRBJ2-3	CAIRLASTDTQYF	TGTGCCATCAGACTAGCGAGCACAGATACGCAGTATTTT
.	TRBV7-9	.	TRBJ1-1	CASSATQGLDTEAFF	TGTGCCAGCAGCGCCACGCAGGGGCTGGACACTGAAGCTTTCTTT
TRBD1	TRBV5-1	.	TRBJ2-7	CASSLTGQGEKQYF	TGCGCCAGCAGCTTGACGGGACAGGGGGAAAAGCAGTACTTC
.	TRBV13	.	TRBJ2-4	CASSLRSSIGKNIQYF	TGTGCCAGCAGCTTACGATCGTCGATCGGCAAAAACATTCAGTACTTC
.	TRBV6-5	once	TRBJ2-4	CASRTPGLEYF	TGTGCCAGCAGGACACCGGGACTTGAGTACTTC
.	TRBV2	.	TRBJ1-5	CASSPRTTGTNQPQHF	TGTGCCAGCAGCCCCCGAACTACAGGAACTAATCAGCCCCAGCATTTT
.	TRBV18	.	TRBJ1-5	CASSLDSRGNQPQHF	TGTGCCAGCTCACTCGACAGCCGAGGCAATCAGCCCCAGCATTTT
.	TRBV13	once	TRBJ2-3	CASSLLSLGSEAVNSTDTQYF	TGTGCCAGCAGCTTACTGTCCTTGGGCAGTGAAGCCGTAAATAGCACAGATACGCAGTATTTT
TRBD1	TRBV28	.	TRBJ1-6	CASSASGTVPWGYNSPLHF	TGTGCCAGCAGTGCCTCCGGGACAGTCCCTTGGGGCTATAATTCACCCCTCCACTTT
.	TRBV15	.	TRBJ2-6	CATSRDRAAGANVLTF	TGTGCCACCAGCAGAGACCGAGCGGCTGGGGCCAACGTCCTGACTTTC
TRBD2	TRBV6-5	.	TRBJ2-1	CASSYKGLARHNEQFF	TGTGCCAGCAGTTATAAGGGACTAGCGCGACACAATGAGCAGTTCTTC
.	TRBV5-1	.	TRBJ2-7	CASSSYSSSYEQYF	TGCGCCAGCAGCTCCTACAGCAGCTCCTACGAGCAGTACTTC
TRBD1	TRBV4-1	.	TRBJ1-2	CASSQPPGQGRGYTF	TGCGCCAGCAGCCAGCCCCCGGGACAGGGTCGGGGCTACACCTTC
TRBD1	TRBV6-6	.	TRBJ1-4	CASSNTGGSTNEKLFF	TGTGCCAGCAGCAATACAGGGGGCTCAACTAATGAAAAACTGTTTTTT
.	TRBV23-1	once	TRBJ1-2	CASSHGQTSNYGYTF	TGCGCCAGCAGCCATGGACAGACGTCGAACTATGGCTACACCTTC
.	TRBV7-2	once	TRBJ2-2	CASSLPGLRNTGELFF	TGTGCCAGCAGCTTACCGGGACTCAGGAACACCGGGGAGCTGTTTTTT
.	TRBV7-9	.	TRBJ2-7	CASSLNTNEQYF	TGTGCCAGCAGCTTAAACACTAACGAGCAGTACTTC
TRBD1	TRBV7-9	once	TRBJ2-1	CASSSKTGRDEQFF	TGTGCCAGCAGCTCGAAGACAGGGCGGGATGAGCAGTTCTTC
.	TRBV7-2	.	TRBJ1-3	CASSLIGSGNTIYF	TGTGCCAGCAGCTTAATCGGGTCTGGAAACACCATATATTTT
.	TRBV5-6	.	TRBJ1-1	CASSLMGSRQAAAFF	TGTGCCAGCAGCTTGATGGGTTCAAGACAGGCCGCAGCTTTCTTT
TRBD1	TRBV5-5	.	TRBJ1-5	CASSHRGESNQPQHF	TGTGCCAGCAGCCACAGGGGAGAGAGCAATCAGCCCCAGCATTTT
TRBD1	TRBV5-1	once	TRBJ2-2	CASTLGQGVNGELFF	TGCGCCAGCACCCTAGGACAGGGCGTTAACGGGGAGCTGTTTTTT
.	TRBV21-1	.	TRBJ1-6	CASSHPRDNSPLHF	TGTGCCAGCAGCCACCCGAGAGATAATTCACCCCTCCACTTT
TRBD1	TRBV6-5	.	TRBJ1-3	CASSYRGQGGNTIYF	TGTGCCAGCAGTTACCGGGGACAGGGGGGAAACACCATATATTTT
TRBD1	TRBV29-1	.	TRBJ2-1	CSVGQGWYNEQFF	TGCAGCGTCGGACAGGGGTGGTACAATGAGCAGTTCTTC
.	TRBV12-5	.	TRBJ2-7	CASGFEGQKREYEQYF	TGTGCTAGTGGTTTCGAGGGTCAAAAAAGGGAATACGAGCAGTACTTC
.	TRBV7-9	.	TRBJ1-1	CASTRGDTEAFF	TGTGCCAGCACTAGAGGAGACACTGAAGCTTTCTTT
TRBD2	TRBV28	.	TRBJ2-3	CASSLSGRSDTQYF	TGTGCCAGCAGTTTAAGCGGGAGGTCCGATACGCAGTATTTT